Sequencing of this T cell receptor (beta chain) was carried out in a study of response to subunit inactivated influenza vaccine. Study-level findings and limits: The authors suggested that every seasonal influenza vaccination recruits few new T cells.

A single record per CDR3 protein comes from TCRdb applying MiXCR to the RT-PCR reads. The sample lists around 580,000 distinct CDR3 sequences, 10% to 15% occurring once. This clonotype was detected once. Its antigen is not known. The sequenced sample was PBMCs from blood, obtained on the day of vaccination. This clonotype was sampled from a man aged 45 to 65 who received an inactivated influenza vaccine.

CDR3 in DNA: TGTGCCAGCAGCGTCGGGATTCCCAATAATTCACCCCTCCACTTT. Protein product: CASSVGIPNNSPLHF. V usage is TRBV7-3 and J usage is TRBJ1-6; D is unclear. This CDR3 spans 15 amino acids. The ends were cut back, 5 bases at V and 5 bases at J, with 13 bases in the middle. Germline V CDR1 and CDR2: SGHTA, FQGTGA.